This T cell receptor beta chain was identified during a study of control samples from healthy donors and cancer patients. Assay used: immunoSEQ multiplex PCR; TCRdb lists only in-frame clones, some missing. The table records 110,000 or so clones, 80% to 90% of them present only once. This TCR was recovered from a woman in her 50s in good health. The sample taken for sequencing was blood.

CDR3 nucleotides: TGTGCCAGTAGAAGGGACAGGGGATACTACAATGAGCAGTTCTTC. Protein product: CASRRDRGYYNEQFF. The J gene is TRBJ2-1, the V gene TRBV19; 10 bases line up with TRBD1. There are 15 residues in the CDR3. Germline V gene lookup returns CDR1 LNHDA and CDR2 SQIVND (reference sequence). The V segment lost 6 bases and the J segment 3 bases; nucleotides outside the gene matches: 5.